This T cell receptor beta chain was identified in a study of blood T cells in healthy people across ages. The authors ran a second PCR of roughly 6 to 12 cycles using a sample-barcoded 5' primer and a J-beta primer mix. TCRdb used MiXCR to reprocess the 5' RACE reads, holding one entry per CDR3 protein. This table has 950,000 to 1,200,000 distinct CDR3 sequences, roughly two fifths appearing once. This clonotype was detected a few times. Unmatched junction bases numbered 8, after V lost 5 bases and J lost 9 bases. This CDR3 region has 13 residues. Germline V gives CDR1 MNHEY, CDR2 SMNVEV (reference sequence).

Specimen: blood. This clonotype was sampled from a man younger than 35 in good health. The rearrangement joins TRBV27 to TRBJ2-3; TRBD1 matches at 7 bases. The CDR3 nucleotides are TGTGCCAGCAGTGCGCAGACAGGGCGAACGCAGTATTTT. Amino acids: CASSAQTGRTQYF.